Sequencing of this TCR beta chain was carried out in a study of T-cell reconstitution after alpha-beta-depleted transplantation in children. Preparation of the TCRbeta library used unique molecular identifiers. TCRdb passed the PCR reads through MiXCR, listing each CDR3 protein once. The sample includes hundreds of thousands of distinct CDR3 sequences, about an eighth of them seen just once. This clonotype was counted ten times or more. The specimen comprised PBMCs, sampled before TCRalphabeta/CD19-depleted stem cell transplant. This TCR was recovered from a girl aged 2 to 10 with congenital amegakaryocytic thrombocytopenia, due to receive a stem cell transplant.

CDR3 amino acids: CASSAAGTSGYNEQFF. CDR3 nucleotides: TGCGCCAGCAGCGCGGCCGGGACTAGCGGCTACAATGAGCAGTTCTTC. The chain employs TRBV5-1 and TRBJ2-1, with 11 nucleotides matching TRBD2. There are 16 residues in the CDR3. The germline V gene has CDR1 SGHRS and CDR2 YFSETQ. Trimming at V came to 4 bases and at J to 3 bases, leaving 6 bases not matched to a gene.